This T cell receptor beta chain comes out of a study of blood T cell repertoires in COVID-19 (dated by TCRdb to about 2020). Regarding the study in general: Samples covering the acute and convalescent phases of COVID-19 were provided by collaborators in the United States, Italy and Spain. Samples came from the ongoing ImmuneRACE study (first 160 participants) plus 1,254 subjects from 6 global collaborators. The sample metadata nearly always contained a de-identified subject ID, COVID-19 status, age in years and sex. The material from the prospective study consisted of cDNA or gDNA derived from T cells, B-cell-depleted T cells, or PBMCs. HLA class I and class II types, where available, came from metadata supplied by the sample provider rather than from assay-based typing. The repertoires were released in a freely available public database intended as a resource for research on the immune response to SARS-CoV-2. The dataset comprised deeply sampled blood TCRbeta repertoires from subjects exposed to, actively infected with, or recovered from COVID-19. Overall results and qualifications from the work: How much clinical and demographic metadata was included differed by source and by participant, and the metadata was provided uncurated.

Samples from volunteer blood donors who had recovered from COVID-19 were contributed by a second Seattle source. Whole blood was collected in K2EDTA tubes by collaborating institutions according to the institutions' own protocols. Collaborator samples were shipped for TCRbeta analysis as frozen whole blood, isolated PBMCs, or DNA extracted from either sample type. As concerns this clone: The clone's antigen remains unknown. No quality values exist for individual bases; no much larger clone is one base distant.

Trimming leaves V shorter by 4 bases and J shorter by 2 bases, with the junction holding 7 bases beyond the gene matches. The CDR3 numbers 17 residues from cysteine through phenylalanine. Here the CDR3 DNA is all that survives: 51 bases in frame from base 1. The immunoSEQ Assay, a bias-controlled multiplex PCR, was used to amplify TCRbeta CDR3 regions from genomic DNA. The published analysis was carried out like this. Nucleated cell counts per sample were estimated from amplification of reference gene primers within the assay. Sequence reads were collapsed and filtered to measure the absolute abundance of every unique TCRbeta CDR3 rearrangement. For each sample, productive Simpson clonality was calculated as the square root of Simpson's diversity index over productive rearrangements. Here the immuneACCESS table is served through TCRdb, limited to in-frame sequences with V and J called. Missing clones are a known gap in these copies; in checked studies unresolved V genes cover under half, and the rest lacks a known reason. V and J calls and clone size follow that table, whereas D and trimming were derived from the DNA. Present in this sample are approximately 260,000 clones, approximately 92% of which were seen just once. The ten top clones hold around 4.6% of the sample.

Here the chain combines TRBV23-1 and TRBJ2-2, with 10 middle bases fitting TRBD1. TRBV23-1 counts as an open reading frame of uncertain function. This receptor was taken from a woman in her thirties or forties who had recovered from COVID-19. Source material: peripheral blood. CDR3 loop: CASSRLRQGANTGELFF. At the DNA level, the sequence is TGCGCCAGCAGTCGACTTCGACAGGGGGCCAACACCGGGGAGCTGTTTTTT.